This T cell receptor (beta chain) stems from a study of post-analysis software for immune sequencing data. Findings and caveats of the study: Among 5 or 6 TRBV segments more frequent in patients than controls were TRBV5-6, TRBV5-1 and TRBV20-1.

Trimming left V 0 bases short and J 2 bases short, with 11 bases between. Germline V lookup: CDR1 MGHRA, CDR2 YSYEKL. This CDR3 is 15 amino acids long. Presence of unique molecular identifiers characterized the TCR beta cDNA libraries. Each CDR3 protein is one row after TCRdb ran MiXCR on the PCR reads. The data show around 400,000 distinct CDR3 sequences, roughly 38% seen once. This clonotype was found a few times. The antigen is not known. The gene calls are TRBV4-1 and TRBJ2-7, with a tentative D call TRBD1 (5 bases). The specimen sequenced was blood. The TCR originated in a girl aged 2-10 years with multiple sclerosis. The CDR3 DNA reads TGCGCCAGCAGCCAAGAGCAGACAGTCACCTACGAGCAGTACTTC. This codes for CASSQEQTVTYEQYF.